These T cell receptor beta chains were read from a single sample in a study of cytomegalovirus exposure and HLA in healthy donors. Clones were read by immunoSEQ multiplex PCR, and TCRdb kept only the in-frame ones, dropping some. The sample includes about 160,000 clones, 71% of them seen just once. Sequencing was performed on PBMCs. The source of these receptors is a woman between 25 and 40 years old in good health and CMV-seronegative. The CDR3 runs from the conserved cysteine through the conserved F or W. The D gene is left open where the match is weak. Part of the rows lack a size; the others show once, few, many or a class for expanded clones.

j_gene: TRBJ2-7; abundance: .; d_gene: TRBD1; v_gene: TRBV5-1; len: 14; CDR3nt: TGCGCCAGCAGCACCGGGACAGGAAAGTACGAGCAGTACTTC; CDR3aa: CASSTGTGKYEQYF
j_gene: TRBJ2-5; abundance: .; d_gene: .; v_gene: TRBV5-6; len: 13; CDR3nt: TGTGCCAGCAGCAGGGGACATTTGGAGACCCAGTACTTC; CDR3aa: CASSRGHLETQYF
j_gene: TRBJ1-5; abundance: few; d_gene: .; v_gene: TRBV9; len: 15; CDR3nt: TGTGCCAGCAGCGTTGGGAGCGTCAGCAATCAGCCCCAGCATTTT; CDR3aa: CASSVGSVSNQPQHF
j_gene: TRBJ1-6; abundance: few; d_gene: .; v_gene: TRBV2; len: 16; CDR3nt: TGTGCCAGCAAAACGTCCTCCCGACAGGTCGGATCACCCCTCCACTTT; CDR3aa: CASKTSSRQVGSPLHF
j_gene: TRBJ1-4; abundance: .; d_gene: TRBD1; v_gene: TRBV4-3; len: 18; CDR3nt: TGCGCCAGCAGCCAAGGGACAGGGTCTAGAGCAACTAATGAAAAACTGTTTTTT; CDR3aa: CASSQGTGSRATNEKLFF
j_gene: TRBJ2-7; abundance: .; d_gene: TRBD1; v_gene: TRBV5-6; len: 14; CDR3nt: TGTGCCAGCAGCTTCACGGGACAGGGGCCCGAGCAGTACTTC; CDR3aa: CASSFTGQGPEQYF
j_gene: TRBJ2-1; abundance: once; d_gene: .; v_gene: TRBV19; len: 12; CDR3nt: TGTGCCAGTTGCGACAGATACAATGAGCAGTTCTTC; CDR3aa: CASCDRYNEQFF
j_gene: TRBJ2-3; abundance: .; d_gene: .; v_gene: TRBV10-3; len: 15; CDR3nt: TGTGCCATCAGTGCCGACGGACCCGGGGCAGATACGCAGTATTTT; CDR3aa: CAISADGPGADTQYF
j_gene: TRBJ2-1; abundance: .; d_gene: .; v_gene: TRBV9; len: 14; CDR3nt: TGTGCCAGCAGCGTGGCGGGCGGTGGCAATGAGCAGTTCTTC; CDR3aa: CASSVAGGGNEQFF
j_gene: TRBJ1-4; abundance: .; d_gene: TRBD1; v_gene: TRBV4-2; len: 19; CDR3nt: TGTGCCAGCAGCCAAGTGGGGGTCCCGGGACAGGGTGGGGATGAAAAACTGTTTTTT; CDR3aa: CASSQVGVPGQGGDEKLFF
j_gene: TRBJ1-1; abundance: .; d_gene: .; v_gene: TRBV19; len: 14; CDR3nt: TGTGCCAGTAGTATAGGAGGACAGAACACTGAAGCTTTCTTT; CDR3aa: CASSIGGQNTEAFF
j_gene: TRBJ2-1; abundance: few; d_gene: TRBD1; v_gene: TRBV9; len: 16; CDR3nt: TGTGCCAGCAGCGGAACGGACAGGGTGCCCTACAATGAGCAGTTCTTC; CDR3aa: CASSGTDRVPYNEQFF
j_gene: TRBJ2-3; abundance: .; d_gene: .; v_gene: TRBV7-2; len: 15; CDR3nt: TGTGCCAGCAGCGTATCAAGCTCTAGCACAGATACGCAGTATTTT; CDR3aa: CASSVSSSSTDTQYF
j_gene: TRBJ1-1; abundance: .; d_gene: .; v_gene: TRBV7-2; len: 14; CDR3nt: TGTGCCAGCAGCAAACAGGGCCGAATCACTGAAGCTTTCTTT; CDR3aa: CASSKQGRITEAFF
j_gene: TRBJ1-4; abundance: .; d_gene: .; v_gene: TRBV9; len: 16; CDR3nt: TGTGCCAGCAGCGCTTTCAGATCAACAACTAATGAAAAACTGTTTTTT; CDR3aa: CASSAFRSTTNEKLFF
j_gene: TRBJ2-5; abundance: few; d_gene: TRBD2; v_gene: TRBV5-6; len: 17; CDR3nt: TGTGCCAGCAGCTTGGAAGATGTCGGGAGGGTCCAAGAGACCCAGTACTTC; CDR3aa: CASSLEDVGRVQETQYF
j_gene: TRBJ1-5; abundance: .; d_gene: .; v_gene: TRBV28; len: 13; CDR3nt: TGTGCCAGCAGTCCGGAGGTCGCTCGACCCCAGCATTTT; CDR3aa: CASSPEVARPQHF
j_gene: TRBJ2-2; abundance: .; d_gene: .; v_gene: TRBV27; len: 15; CDR3nt: TGTGCCAGCAGTACCGGGACACCGAACACCGGGGAGCTGTTTTTT; CDR3aa: CASSTGTPNTGELFF
j_gene: TRBJ2-1; abundance: .; d_gene: .; v_gene: TRBV7-2; len: 15; CDR3nt: TGTGCCAGCAGCTATACAGCCAGCTCCTACAATGAGCAGTTCTTC; CDR3aa: CASSYTASSYNEQFF
j_gene: TRBJ2-7; abundance: .; d_gene: TRBD2; v_gene: TRBV6-5; len: 15; CDR3nt: TGTGCCAGCAGTTCAGCGGGAGGGAGACCCTACGAGCAGTACTTC; CDR3aa: CASSSAGGRPYEQYF
j_gene: TRBJ1-1; abundance: .; d_gene: .; v_gene: TRBV2; len: 14; CDR3nt: TGTGCCAGCAGTGAAGGGCCTTTGGACACTGAAGCTTTCTTT; CDR3aa: CASSEGPLDTEAFF
j_gene: TRBJ2-7; abundance: .; d_gene: .; v_gene: TRBV7-3; len: 14; CDR3nt: TGTGCCAGCAGCCCAGAGGGGGGGTTCTACGAGCAGTACTTC; CDR3aa: CASSPEGGFYEQYF
j_gene: TRBJ2-7; abundance: .; d_gene: .; v_gene: TRBV18; len: 13; CDR3nt: TGTGCCAGCTCACCGGTACAGGGAGACGAGCAGTACTTC; CDR3aa: CASSPVQGDEQYF
j_gene: TRBJ2-5; abundance: .; d_gene: .; v_gene: TRBV7-6; len: 16; CDR3nt: TGTGCCAGCAGCTTAGACAGGACAAAGTACCAAGAGACCCAGTACTTC; CDR3aa: CASSLDRTKYQETQYF
j_gene: TRBJ1-5; abundance: .; d_gene: .; v_gene: TRBV19; len: 13; CDR3nt: TGTGCCAGTAGTCAGACAGACTTACAGCCCCAGCATTTT; CDR3aa: CASSQTDLQPQHF
j_gene: TRBJ2-2; abundance: .; d_gene: .; v_gene: TRBV19; len: 16; CDR3nt: TGTGCCAGTAGTATAGATAATAGCTATCGGGCCGGGGAGCTGTTTTTT; CDR3aa: CASSIDNSYRAGELFF
j_gene: TRBJ1-1; abundance: .; d_gene: .; v_gene: TRBV6-1; len: 13; CDR3nt: TGTGCCAGCAGTTTCCGGGGGAACACTGAAGCTTTCTTT; CDR3aa: CASSFRGNTEAFF
j_gene: TRBJ2-7; abundance: .; d_gene: .; v_gene: TRBV4-3; len: 15; CDR3nt: TGCGCCAGCAGCCTGGGAGAAGGCGGGGTATACGAGCAGTACTTC; CDR3aa: CASSLGEGGVYEQYF
j_gene: TRBJ2-7; abundance: .; d_gene: .; v_gene: TRBV11-2; len: 13; CDR3nt: TGTGCCAGCAGCTTGCCAGGGCTCTACGAGCAGTACTTC; CDR3aa: CASSLPGLYEQYF
j_gene: TRBJ2-7; abundance: .; d_gene: .; v_gene: TRBV28; len: 14; CDR3nt: TGTGCCAGCAGTTTCAGGCGGGATGGGTACGAGCAGTACTTC; CDR3aa: CASSFRRDGYEQYF
j_gene: TRBJ2-4; abundance: .; d_gene: .; v_gene: TRBV4-3; len: 14; CDR3nt: TGCGCCAGCAGCCAAGATAGGGGTGGGGTCATTCAGTACTTC; CDR3aa: CASSQDRGGVIQYF
j_gene: TRBJ2-2; abundance: .; d_gene: TRBD2; v_gene: TRBV5-1; len: 16; CDR3nt: TGCGCCAGCAGAGGTACCCTAGCGGGATCCACCGGGGAGCTGTTTTTT; CDR3aa: CASRGTLAGSTGELFF
j_gene: TRBJ1-1; abundance: .; d_gene: .; v_gene: TRBV4-3; len: 14; CDR3nt: TGCGCCAGCAGCCAAGATCGGGGGAACACTGAAGCTTTCTTT; CDR3aa: CASSQDRGNTEAFF
j_gene: TRBJ2-2; abundance: .; d_gene: .; v_gene: TRBV28; len: 14; CDR3nt: TGTGCCAGCAGTTTAGGGCAGAACACCGGGGAGCTGTTTTTT; CDR3aa: CASSLGQNTGELFF
j_gene: TRBJ2-1; abundance: .; d_gene: TRBD2; v_gene: TRBV7-9; len: 17; CDR3nt: TGTTCCAGCAGCCCTTTTTCGAGATTAGCGGGAGTAGATGAGCAGTTCTTC; CDR3aa: CSSSPFSRLAGVDEQFF
j_gene: TRBJ2-4; abundance: .; d_gene: .; v_gene: TRBV19; len: 16; CDR3nt: TGTGCCAGTAGTGCCAACAACGACAGGACCAGAAACATTCAGTACTTC; CDR3aa: CASSANNDRTRNIQYF
j_gene: TRBJ1-5; abundance: .; d_gene: .; v_gene: TRBV2; len: 15; CDR3nt: TGTGCCAGCAGACCTGATGTGGCGGGCAATCAGCCCCAGCATTTT; CDR3aa: CASRPDVAGNQPQHF
j_gene: TRBJ2-1; abundance: .; d_gene: .; v_gene: TRBV9; len: 13; CDR3nt: TGTGCCAGCAGCCCTAGACTGTACAATGAGCAGTTCTTC; CDR3aa: CASSPRLYNEQFF
j_gene: TRBJ2-3; abundance: few; d_gene: .; v_gene: TRBV5-4; len: 15; CDR3nt: TGTGCCAGCAGCTTGGGAGGACTATTCACAGATACGCAGTATTTT; CDR3aa: CASSLGGLFTDTQYF
j_gene: TRBJ2-7; abundance: once; d_gene: TRBD2; v_gene: TRBV11-2; len: 16; CDR3nt: TGTGCCAGCAGGGCCCAAGCGGGAGGAAGGGCCTACGAGCAGTACTTC; CDR3aa: CASRAQAGGRAYEQYF
j_gene: TRBJ2-1; abundance: .; d_gene: .; v_gene: TRBV19; len: 12; CDR3nt: TGTGCCAGTACCAACGCCTCGGACAGCCAGTTCTTC; CDR3aa: CASTNASDSQFF
j_gene: TRBJ2-7; abundance: .; d_gene: TRBD1; v_gene: TRBV5-6; len: 14; CDR3nt: TGTGCCAGCAGCCCGGGGGACAGGGTCTACGAGCAGTACTTC; CDR3aa: CASSPGDRVYEQYF
j_gene: TRBJ1-1; abundance: .; d_gene: .; v_gene: TRBV5-4; len: 15; CDR3nt: TGTGCCAGCAGCCCCGAAGCGGGGCAGGTCACTGAAGCTTTCTTT; CDR3aa: CASSPEAGQVTEAFF
j_gene: TRBJ2-3; abundance: .; d_gene: TRBD2; v_gene: TRBV19; len: 16; CDR3nt: TGTGCCAGTAGACCGGGACTAGCGGGGAAATCAGATACGCAGTATTTT; CDR3aa: CASRPGLAGKSDTQYF
j_gene: TRBJ2-7; abundance: few; d_gene: .; v_gene: TRBV5-6; len: 14; CDR3nt: TGTGCCAGCAGCTTACTGGCGAGGGCCTACGAGCAGTACTTC; CDR3aa: CASSLLARAYEQYF